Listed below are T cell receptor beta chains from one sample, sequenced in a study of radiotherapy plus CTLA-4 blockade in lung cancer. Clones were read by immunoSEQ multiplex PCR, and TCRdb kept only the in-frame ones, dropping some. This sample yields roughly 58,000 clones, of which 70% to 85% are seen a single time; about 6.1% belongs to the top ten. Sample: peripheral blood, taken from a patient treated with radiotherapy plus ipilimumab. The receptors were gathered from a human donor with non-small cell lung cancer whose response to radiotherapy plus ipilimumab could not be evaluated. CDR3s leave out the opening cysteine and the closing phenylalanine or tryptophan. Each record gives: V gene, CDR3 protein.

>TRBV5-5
ASSSNRGDYNSPLH
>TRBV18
ASSPVGQGDEQF
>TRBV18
ASSPTGTGGWEQY
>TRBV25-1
ASSAGVNTEAF
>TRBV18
ASSPGQGAHEQY
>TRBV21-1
ASSFPLGTGGPYEQY
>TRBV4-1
ASSQTPSGGSLEQY
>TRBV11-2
ASSPQPGGSYEQY
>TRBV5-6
ASSFGQGRETQY
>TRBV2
ASSERGLAGNTGELF
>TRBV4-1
ASSQLPPAGGPTGELF
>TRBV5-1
ASSLDRDTQY
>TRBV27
ASSLGTGEQPQH
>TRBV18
ASSPGQGNQPQH
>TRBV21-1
ASSIKGAPNYGYT
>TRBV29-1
SVAPGRPEAF
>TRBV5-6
ASSKGQSPYEQY
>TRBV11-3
AAGPGANVLT
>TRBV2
AGTEEGAGGYT
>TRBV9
ASSVGTSGRDTQY
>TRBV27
ASSPGGGVYRTEAF
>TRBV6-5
ASSYSRDAEAF
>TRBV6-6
ASSTTSGGVRETQY
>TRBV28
ASTLAGRPQNIQY
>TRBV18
ASSPKTGTEGETQY
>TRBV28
ASSLAAAGGGETQY
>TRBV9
ASSTASGNSEQY
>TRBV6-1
ASSEGSGTGVAGQPQH
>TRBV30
AWSVVGRRDYEQY
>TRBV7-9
ASSLVGSAAGNIQY
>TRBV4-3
ASSLRQGEDGYT
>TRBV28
ASSAPGGFGYT
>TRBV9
ASSDYQETQY
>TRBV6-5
ASSYRTGGYEQF
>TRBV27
ASSLRDSFSSYNEQF
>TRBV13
ASSLGRRLGASEQF
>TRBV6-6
ASRGLAADTQY
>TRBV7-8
ASSLRGDYGYT
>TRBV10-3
AISDRTGESVSTDTQY
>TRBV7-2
ASSSRQGHIQY
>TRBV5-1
ASSRQGRTGDTEAF
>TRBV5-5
ASSSRTRNTGELF
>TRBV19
ASSDSGRAAANEQY
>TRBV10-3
AISVEGSSYNEQF
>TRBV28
ASSPGTSGRNEQY
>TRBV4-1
ASSPRTGGGGGELV
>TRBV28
AGGGGVDYGYT
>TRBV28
ASSLGQNNQPQH
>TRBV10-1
ASRVQSNTGELF
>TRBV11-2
ASSLVYRDYEQY